The following is a T cell receptor beta chain sequence with its context. What it recognizes is unknown. The study amplified the TCR beta CDR3 region from genomic DNA. This amplification was carried out by two rounds of multiplex PCR. Round one of PCR was performed, and it used primers specific to each TRBV and TRBJ gene. TCRdb re-called the multiplex PCR reads through MiXCR, storing one row per CDR3 protein. This table holds about 51,000 distinct CDR3 sequences, 30% to 35% found once. These data belong to a study of prognosis after radiotherapy for stage I lung cancer. Study-level background: All non-small cell lung cancer patients were considered medically inoperable. The patients comprised about 12 men and several women, spanning ages about 53 to 90 and having a median of roughly 74 years.

Study results and caveats: The tumor specificity of expanded TCR clones remained undetermined. Some patients went on to develop distant metastases. Their Shannon entropy after stereotactic body radiation therapy was lower, and its change from baseline was also lower.

The V gene's germline CDR1 is ENHRY and CDR2 SYGVKD. CDR3 length equals 13 residues. The V and J ends lost 6 bases and 5 bases respectively, with 13 bases between them. Material: PBMCs, obtained before or after stereotactic body radiation therapy (not recorded which). The clonotype originates from a donor over 45 with non-small cell lung cancer. The gene calls are TRBV10-3 and TRBJ2-5, with a tentative D call TRBD2 (7 bases). This chain's CDR3 is CAIRAQGGETQYF. The CDR3 DNA sequence: TGTGCCATCAGGGCACAGGGAGGGGAGACCCAGTACTTC.